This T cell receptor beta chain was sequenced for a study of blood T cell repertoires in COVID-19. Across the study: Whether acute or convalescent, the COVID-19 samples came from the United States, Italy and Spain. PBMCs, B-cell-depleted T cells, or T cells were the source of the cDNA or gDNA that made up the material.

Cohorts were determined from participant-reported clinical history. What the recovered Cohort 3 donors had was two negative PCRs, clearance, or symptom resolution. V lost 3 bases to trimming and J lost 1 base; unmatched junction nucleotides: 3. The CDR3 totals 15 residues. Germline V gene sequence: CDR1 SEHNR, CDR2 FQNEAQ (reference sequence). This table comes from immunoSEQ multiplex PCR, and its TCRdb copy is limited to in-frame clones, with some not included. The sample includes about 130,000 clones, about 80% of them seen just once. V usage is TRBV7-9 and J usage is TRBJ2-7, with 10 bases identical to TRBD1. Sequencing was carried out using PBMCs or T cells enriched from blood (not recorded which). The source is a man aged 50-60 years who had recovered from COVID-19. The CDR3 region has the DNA TGTGCCAGCAGCTTGTCGGACAGGGGGTCCTACGAGCAGTACTTC. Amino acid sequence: CASSLSDRGSYEQYF.